This T cell receptor beta chain stems from a study of cytomegalovirus exposure and HLA in healthy donors (dated by TCRdb to about 2017). Concerning the study at large: According to an earlier analysis of around 600 of the donors, roughly 180 million T cells yielded 117 million unique TCR beta sequences and 276 Gb of sequence data. Typing coverage differed by locus: A, B, C, DRB1 and DQB1 were typed in roughly 629-630 donors, DQA1 in 500 to 550, DPA1 in approximately 600, and DPB1 in 450 to 480. To predict cytomegalovirus infection status, the study brought together high-throughput TCR immunosequencing, statistical association of individual TCRs with disease status, and machine learning. Roughly 300 gigabases of sequencing data and roughly 81 million unique TCR sequences made up an early release that covered under 750 HLA-typed donors. The study was designed to test whether signatures of past pathogen exposure could be identified by cataloging public T cell receptors. In a later analysis, previously published TCR beta repertoires from more than 500 donors were re-analyzed and high-resolution HLA genotyping was added so that TCR occurrence patterns could be studied. Besides the first cohort of 666 subjects, a separate validation cohort made up of 90 to 150 different subjects was used. Among the approximately 400 genotyped donors, approximately 77% belonged to the genetic ancestry cluster associated with self-reported Caucasian donors. Class I and class II HLA loci were covered by the typing at four-digit resolution. To decide whether each TCR beta V gene segment behaved as functional or pseudogenic, an earlier analysis of fewer than 750 of the donors relied on high-throughput TCR beta sequencing. Among 398 genotyped donors of the cohort, an average of approximately 240,000 unique TCR beta nucleotide sequences was sequenced per donor, of which roughly 17% were non-productive. All discovery cohort repertoires had been generated on a single sequencing platform. Because of strong linkage in the cohort, roughly five DR-DQ haplotypes were treated as single units for association and clustering. The T cell repertoires of under 750 subjects were profiled by immunosequencing and related to cytomegalovirus serostatus. Rather than drawing on any new phenotypic data, the later analysis identified candidate immune exposures from TCR beta sequences and the way those sequences occurred across donors. A later genetic analysis used genome-wide SNP genotypes for about 60% of the roughly 700 donors, treating that subset as a discovery cohort. Donor age, sex, ethnicity and CMV serostatus were compiled together with the repertoire data.

Worth noting for this clone: Its antigen specificity is not known. No much larger clone exists at a distance of one base, and base qualities are not known.

What the research found in general, with its limitations: In a later genetic analysis, a missense DCLRE1C variant was associated with V-gene and J-gene trimming of TCR beta chains, and the association was replicated in an independent cohort. In a later analysis, HLA-associated TCR beta chains showed more clonal expansion and lower generation probabilities than non-associated chains that were equally common. In the study, 150 to 200 TCR beta chains were listed as associated with cytomegalovirus. Immune exposure information for the cohort was limited to CMV serostatus. An earlier analysis of around 500 of the donors showed that most TCR beta V segments appeared in productive rearrangements either about 90% or about 30% of the time, which broadly matched IMGT annotations. The authors suggested that the approach could potentially be generalized to other disease states and immunological phenotypes. A further reported finding was that TCR beta sequences accurately predicted the HLA-A and HLA-B alleles for most subjects in the first cohort. In a later genetic analysis, fewer N-insertions in productive TCRs were reported among donors in an Asian-associated ancestry cluster than the approximately 710-donor mean. Linkage disequilibrium might explain the correlated functional status among segregating V segments, but an unknown experimental factor could not be ruled out. Most TCR sequences were seen in very few donors, while some public TCRs were found in many individuals. Assigning TCR associations to individual alleles was difficult when HLA alleles, especially DR and DQ, strongly co-occurred. Specific HLA alleles were associated with 15,000 to 20,000 TCR beta sequences at a false discovery rate of 0.05 in a later analysis. Presence/absence analyses assumed roughly uniform sequencing depth across donors, an assumption that may not hold. The earlier analysis of approximately 540 of the donors excluded over 15 rarely observed V segments, including chromosome 9 orphons, because counts were too low. In a later analysis, the rate of TCR association differed among HLA loci, with DRB1 alleles having the most associated TCRs and HLA-C alleles having the fewest. In a later analysis, several top co-occurrence clusters were reported to appear linked to parvovirus B19, influenza, CMV and Epstein-Barr virus. The sequencing pipeline was judged likely to have produced a cluster of highly shared sequence variants as a technical artifact. In both the original and validation cohorts, the classifier was reported to diagnose cytomegalovirus status with high specificity and sensitivity. A later analysis found that most CMV-associated TCR beta chains appeared HLA-restricted, with HLA associations seemingly driven largely by CMV exposure. This cohort had only TCR beta chains sequenced, and the lack of alpha or paired-chain data limited which features could be detected. In vitro tests confirmed that three of the cytomegalovirus-associated TCR beta chains recognize cytomegalovirus antigens. Because the 87-base-pair reads could not distinguish some IMGT-functional V segments, including TRBV6-2 and TRBV6-3, those segments were excluded. Because HLA typing was unavailable for some donors at each locus, only the typed subset was used in association tests.

In total, approximately 700 healthy bone marrow donors made up the cohort. At the time of sampling, all cohort members were nominally healthy, though unrecorded immune exposures were likely present. The donor was CMV seronegative and was included in the group of hundreds of seronegative cohort members. Each donor provided a peripheral blood sample, and peripheral blood mononuclear cells were used for TCR beta sequencing. The Qiagen DNeasy Blood Extraction Kit was used to extract genomic DNA from the blood cell samples. A distance of 6 bases separates the germline ends of V and J, which lose 0 bases and 3 bases respectively. The germline V gene sets CDR1 to SQVTM and CDR2 to ANQGSEA. From cysteine to phenylalanine, the CDR3 is 12 amino acids long. The sequence is cut down to CDR3 DNA, 36 bases in frame from base 1. Receptor libraries were prepared by the immunoSEQ multiplex PCR assay. For the multiplex PCR, a mixture combining 60 forward primers for TCR Vbeta segments and 13 reverse primers for TCR Jbeta segments was used. The CDR3 region of rearranged TCR beta genes was amplified from genomic DNA by a multiplex PCR assay. The Illumina HiSeq System was used to sequence the amplified TCR beta libraries as 87-base-pair reads. In the original analysis: A later analysis tallied roughly 78 million unique TCR beta chains across the 700 or so repertoires, and about 12 million of those chains were shared by two or more donors. Raw reads were error-corrected and collapsed into unique sequences by a nearest-neighbor algorithm in which closely related sequences were merged to remove PCR and sequencing errors. CDR3 sequences were aligned to IMGT reference sequences to assign V, D and J gene segments. For a sequence to be retained, a match of at least six nucleotides was required to both a V gene segment and a J gene segment. Rearrangements were called productive when the CDR3 lacked stop codons and stayed in frame with V and J; all others were non-productive. Following IMGT convention, CDR3 was defined as the stretch from the second conserved V-encoded cysteine up to the conserved J-encoded phenylalanine. In an earlier analysis of around 640 of the donors, sequences lacking an unambiguous match to a single V gene segment were excluded. In an earlier analysis of 587 of the donors, V segments were called functional above 56.7% productive rearrangements and were called segregating when the between-donor standard deviation exceeded 5%. A statistical classification framework was built for diagnosing cytomegalovirus status from the catalog of TCR beta chain sequences. V and J gene assignment, in a later analysis, came from comparing TCR nucleotide sequences with IMGT/GENE-DB human TR gene sequences. Using the TCRdist pipeline, a later analysis assigned CDR3 sequences along with most-parsimonious VDJ recombination scenarios. A later analysis defined each TCR beta chain by its CDR3 amino acid sequence plus V-gene family, and excluded reads lacking a unique V-gene family. In a later analysis, nearly 600 highly shared, low-generation-probability nucleotide sequences were removed to address suspected cross-contamination and a sequencing artifact. In a later analysis, a clonal expansion index for each public chain was calculated from normalized within-repertoire ranks of inferred template counts. In a later analysis, generation probabilities were computed using a VDJ recombination model fitted to out-of-frame rearrangements, and the results were checked against IGoR. Hypergeometric tests were used in a later analysis to score TCR-TCR, TCR-HLA and TCR-CMV co-occurrence, with a repertoire-size bias correction applied to the TCR pairs. A later analysis estimated false discovery rates by permuting HLA or CMV assignments 20 times. In a later analysis, co-occurring TCRs were grouped with DBSCAN, and TCRdist sequence similarity was added when clustering was performed within HLA-allele-positive subsets. Repertoires with fewer than 30,000 or more than 120,000 public chains, plus five repertoires with anomalous nucleotide sharing, were excluded from co-occurrence clustering. This is the immuneACCESS table as TCRdb keeps it, with only in-frame sequences that have V and J called. A part of the clones is gone; compared with another copy, unresolved V genes explain less than half, and the rest is unexplained. D and trimming were read from the DNA, whereas the V and J calls and clone size are those reported in that table. For this sample the table gives tens of thousands of clones, of which about 72% were detected only once. The ten largest clones represent about 2% of the sample.

The rearranged chain carries TRBV29-1 and TRBJ2-7, with the identity of the D gene unclear. This clonotype was obtained from a man aged 25 to 40 in good health and CMV-seronegative. The source material was PBMCs. The DNA sequence follows: TGCAGCGTTGAAGATCGGTACTACGAGCAGTACTTC. Its coded protein is CSVEDRYYEQYF.